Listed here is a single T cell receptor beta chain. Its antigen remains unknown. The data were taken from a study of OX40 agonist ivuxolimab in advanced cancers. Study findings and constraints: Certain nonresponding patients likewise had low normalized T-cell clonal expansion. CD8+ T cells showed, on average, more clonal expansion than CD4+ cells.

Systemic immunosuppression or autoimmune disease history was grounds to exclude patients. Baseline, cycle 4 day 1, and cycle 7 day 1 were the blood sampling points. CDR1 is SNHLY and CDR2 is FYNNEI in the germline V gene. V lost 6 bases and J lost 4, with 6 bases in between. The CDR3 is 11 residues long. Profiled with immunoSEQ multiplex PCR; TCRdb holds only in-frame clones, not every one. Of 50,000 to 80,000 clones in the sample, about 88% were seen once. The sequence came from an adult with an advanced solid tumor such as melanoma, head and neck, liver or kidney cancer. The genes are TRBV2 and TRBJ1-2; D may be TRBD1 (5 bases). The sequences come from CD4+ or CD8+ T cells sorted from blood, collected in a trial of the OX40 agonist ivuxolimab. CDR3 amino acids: CASRRGYGYTF. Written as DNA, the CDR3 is TGTGCCAGCAGAAGGGGCTATGGCTACACCTTC.